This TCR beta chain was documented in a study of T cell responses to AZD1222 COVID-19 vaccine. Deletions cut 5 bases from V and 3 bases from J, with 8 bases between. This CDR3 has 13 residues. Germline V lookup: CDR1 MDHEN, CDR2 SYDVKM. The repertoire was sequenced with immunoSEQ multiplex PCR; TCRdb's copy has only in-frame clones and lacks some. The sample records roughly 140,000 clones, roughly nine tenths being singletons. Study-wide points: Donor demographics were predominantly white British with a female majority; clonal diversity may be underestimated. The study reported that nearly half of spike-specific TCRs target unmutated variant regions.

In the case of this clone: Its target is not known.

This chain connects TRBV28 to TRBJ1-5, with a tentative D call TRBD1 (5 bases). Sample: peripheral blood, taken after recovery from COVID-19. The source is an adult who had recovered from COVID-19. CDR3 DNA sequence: TGTGCCAGCAGTGGACAAATCAATCAGCCCCAGCATTTT. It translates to CASSGQINQPQHF.